This T cell receptor (beta chain) was recorded in a study of cytomegalovirus exposure and HLA in healthy donors. Overall study findings and caveats: The CMV antigen specificity of a few CMV-associated chains was confirmed through in vitro analysis. Researchers catalogued approximately 170 TCR beta chains as cytomegalovirus-associated. The tendency of first-cohort TCR clusters to co-occur in the roughly 130 validation repertoires was the finding of a later analysis. For cytomegalovirus status, the classifier reportedly gave diagnoses with high specificity and sensitivity.

Per the germline V gene, CDR1 is MDHEN and CDR2 is SYDVKM. The CDR3 totals 13 residues. The V end lost 3 bases, the J end lost 2 bases, and 8 bases lay between the germline ends. As to this clone: Its specificity is not known.

Method: immunoSEQ multiplex PCR; TCRdb's copy keeps in-frame clones and lacks some. The sample comprises approximately 230,000 clones, about 90% of which are singletons, and about 12% rests with the top ten. The sequencing input was PBMCs. This chain links TRBV28 with TRBJ2-7; D call uncertain. The sequence was collected from a man younger than 35 in good health and CMV-seropositive. CDR3 sequence reads: CASSFGFAYEQYF. CDR3 nucleotide sequence: TGTGCCAGCAGTTTCGGGTTTGCCTACGAGCAGTACTTC.